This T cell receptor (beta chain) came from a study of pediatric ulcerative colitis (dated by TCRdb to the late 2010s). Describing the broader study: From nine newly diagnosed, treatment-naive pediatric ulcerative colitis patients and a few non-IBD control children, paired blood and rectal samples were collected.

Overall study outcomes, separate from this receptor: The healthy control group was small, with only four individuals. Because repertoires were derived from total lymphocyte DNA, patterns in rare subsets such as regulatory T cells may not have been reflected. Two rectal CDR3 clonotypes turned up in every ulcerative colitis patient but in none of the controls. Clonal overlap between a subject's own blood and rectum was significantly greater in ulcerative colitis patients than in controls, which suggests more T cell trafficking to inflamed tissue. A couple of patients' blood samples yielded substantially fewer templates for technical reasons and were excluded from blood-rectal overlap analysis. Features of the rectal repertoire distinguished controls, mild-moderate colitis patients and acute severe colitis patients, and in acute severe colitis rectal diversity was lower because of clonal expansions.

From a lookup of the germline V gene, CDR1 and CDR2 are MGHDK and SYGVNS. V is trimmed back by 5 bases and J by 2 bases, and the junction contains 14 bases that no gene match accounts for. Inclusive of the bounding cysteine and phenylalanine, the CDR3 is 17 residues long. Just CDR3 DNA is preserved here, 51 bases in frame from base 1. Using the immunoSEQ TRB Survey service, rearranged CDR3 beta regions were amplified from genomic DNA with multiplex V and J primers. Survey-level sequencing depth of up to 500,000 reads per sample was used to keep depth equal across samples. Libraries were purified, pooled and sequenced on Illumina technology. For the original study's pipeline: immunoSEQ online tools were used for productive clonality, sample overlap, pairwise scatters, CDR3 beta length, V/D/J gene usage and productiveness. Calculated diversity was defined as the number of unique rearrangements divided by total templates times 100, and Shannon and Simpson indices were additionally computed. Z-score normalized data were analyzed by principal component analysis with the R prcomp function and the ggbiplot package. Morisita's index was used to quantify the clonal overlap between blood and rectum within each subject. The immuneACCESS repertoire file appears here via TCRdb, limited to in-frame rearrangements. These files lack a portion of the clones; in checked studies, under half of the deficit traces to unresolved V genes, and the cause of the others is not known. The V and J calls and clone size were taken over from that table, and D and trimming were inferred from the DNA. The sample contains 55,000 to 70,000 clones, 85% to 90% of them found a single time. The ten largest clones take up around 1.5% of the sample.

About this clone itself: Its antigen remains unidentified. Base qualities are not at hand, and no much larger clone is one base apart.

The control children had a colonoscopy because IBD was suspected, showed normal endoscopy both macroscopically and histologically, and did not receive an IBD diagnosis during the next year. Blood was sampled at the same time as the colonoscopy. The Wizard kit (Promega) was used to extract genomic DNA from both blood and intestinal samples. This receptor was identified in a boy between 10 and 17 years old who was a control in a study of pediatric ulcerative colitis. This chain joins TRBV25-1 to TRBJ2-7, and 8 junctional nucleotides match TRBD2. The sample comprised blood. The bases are TGTGCCAGCAGTCCGGACCCGGGGCTAGCGGGTACCTACGAGCAGTACTTC. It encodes CASSPDPGLAGTYEQYF.